Listed below are T cell receptor beta chains from one sample, sequenced in a study of T cell repertoires in cytomegalovirus infection. One entry per CDR3 protein results from TCRdb running MiXCR on the reads. Of roughly 280,000 distinct CDR3 sequences detected, around 20% appear once; the ten largest clones hold about 20%. The antigens these receptors bind are not known. The specimen comprised cultured PBMCs, sampled from culture after CMV antigen stimulation. These receptors were obtained from a human donor in good health (CMV status not recorded). Some clones in this sample may be carry-over from other donors' samples. The CDR3 runs from the conserved cysteine through the conserved F or W. D genes are given only for firm matches. Clone size appears in some rows only: once, few, many, or a class for an expanded clone.

V: TRBV6-6
J: TRBJ2-1
D: .
length: 10
size: many
DNA: TGTGCCAGCAGTTACAATGAGCAGTTCTTC
CDR3: CASSYNEQFF

V: TRBV11-2
J: TRBJ2-3
D: TRBD2
length: 15
size: few
DNA: TGTGCCAGCAGCCCTAATACGGGAGGGATAGATACGCAGTATTTT
CDR3: CASSPNTGGIDTQYF

V: TRBV3-1
J: TRBJ1-5
D: .
length: 13
size: .
DNA: TGTGCCAGCAGCCAAGGCAGGGATCAGCCCCAGCATTTT
CDR3: CASSQGRDQPQHF

V: TRBV7-2
J: TRBJ1-5
D: .
length: 16
size: many
DNA: TGTGCCAGCAGTTCTCAGGGACCCGCGTTCCTTCAGCCCCAGCATTTT
CDR3: CASSSQGPAFLQPQHF

V: TRBV6-5
J: TRBJ2-7
D: .
length: 15
size: .
DNA: TGTGCCAGCAGTTACTCCTCTGCTGGGTTAGAAGGGCAGTACTTC
CDR3: CASSYSSAGLEGQYF

V: TRBV29-1
J: TRBJ1-1
D: .
length: 14
size: .
DNA: TGCAGCGTTTCCAAAATGGGAGGGGTGGGTGAAGCTTTCTTT
CDR3: CSVSKMGGVGEAFF

V: TRBV7-2
J: TRBJ2-3
D: .
length: 15
size: many
DNA: TGTGCCAGCAGCTTGGACAGTACTAGCACAGATACGCAGTATTTT
CDR3: CASSLDSTSTDTQYF

V: TRBV24-1
J: TRBJ1-2
D: .
length: 11
size: .
DNA: TGTGCCACCAGTGATTCCGATGGCTACACCTTC
CDR3: CATSDSDGYTF

V: TRBV4-1
J: TRBJ1-2
D: .
length: 13
size: .
DNA: TGCGCCACCCTCCTTACGGGGGGGGGGGGCTACACCTTC
CDR3: CATLLTGGGGYTF

V: TRBV6-5
J: TRBJ1-5
D: TRBD1
length: 15
size: .
DNA: TGTGCCAGCAGTTCGGACAGGGGGCTTAGTCAGCCCCAGCATTTT
CDR3: CASSSDRGLSQPQHF

V: TRBV6-1
J: TRBJ1-2
D: .
length: 12
size: few
DNA: TGTGCCAGCAGGTCGGCCGGGAAGGGCTACACCTTC
CDR3: CASRSAGKGYTF

V: TRBV7-3
J: TRBJ2-1
D: TRBD2
length: 15
size: many
DNA: TGTGCCAGCAGCCCCAATAGCGGGAGTAGGGGTGAGCAGTTCTTC
CDR3: CASSPNSGSRGEQFF

V: TRBV11-2
J: TRBJ2-1
D: TRBD2
length: 15
size: .
DNA: TGTGCCAGCAGCTTGACTAGCGGGACTGTTAATGAGCAGTTCTTC
CDR3: CASSLTSGTVNEQFF

V: TRBV2
J: TRBJ1-2
D: .
length: 12
size: many
DNA: TGTGCCAGCCGTTTGTCCAGGGATGGCTACACCTTC
CDR3: CASRLSRDGYTF

V: TRBV7-8
J: TRBJ2-1
D: .
length: 12
size: .
DNA: TGTGCCAGCAGCCTTCAGATCCATGAGCAGTTCTTC
CDR3: CASSLQIHEQFF

V: TRBV11-2
J: TRBJ1-2
D: .
length: 13
size: .
DNA: TGTGCCAGCAGCTTGCCCCAGGTTCCTCTGCACACCTTC
CDR3: CASSLPQVPLHTF

V: TRBV20-1
J: TRBJ1-6
D: .
length: 14
size: .
DNA: TGCAGTGCTAGAGAGGCAGGGAGAAATTCACCCCTCCACTTT
CDR3: CSAREAGRNSPLHF

V: TRBV24-1
J: TRBJ2-3
D: .
length: 17
size: few
DNA: TGTGCCACCAGTGATTTCACCGTATATGGCCAAACAGATACGCAGTATTTT
CDR3: CATSDFTVYGQTDTQYF

V: TRBV7-2
J: TRBJ2-7
D: .
length: 14
size: .
DNA: TGTGCCAGCAGCTTAGAAATAGCGAGGAACGAGCAGTACTTC
CDR3: CASSLEIARNEQYF

V: TRBV11-2
J: TRBJ1-2
D: .
length: 13
size: .
DNA: TGTGCCAGCAGCCCGACGTTTGACTATGGCTACACCTTC
CDR3: CASSPTFDYGYTF

V: TRBV12-3/TRBV12-4
J: TRBJ1-2
D: TRBD1
length: 15
size: few
DNA: TGTGCCAGCAGCCCCAACATAGACAGGGTCTATGGCTACACCTTC
CDR3: CASSPNIDRVYGYTF

V: TRBV27
J: TRBJ2-2
D: .
length: 15
size: .
DNA: TGTGCCAGCAGCCCCCGCACCATGAACACCGGGGAGCTGTTTTTT
CDR3: CASSPRTMNTGELFF

V: TRBV7-8
J: TRBJ1-4
D: .
length: 17
size: many
DNA: TGTGCCAGCAGCGGGGGGGTGAAGAGGGGGAGGGATGAAAAACTGTTTTTT
CDR3: CASSGGVKRGRDEKLFF

V: TRBV4-1
J: TRBJ2-4
D: TRBD1
length: 20
size: .
DNA: TGCGCCAGCAGCCACAGATCAGAACCGGGACAGGGAGGATACAAAAACATTCAGTACTTC
CDR3: CASSHRSEPGQGGYKNIQYF

V: TRBV4-2
J: TRBJ2-3
D: .
length: 19
size: few
DNA: TGTGCCAGCAGCCAAGGGTTTTCGACTGGCGTCCAAGGCACAGATACGCAGTATTTT
CDR3: CASSQGFSTGVQGTDTQYF

V: TRBV30
J: TRBJ2-2
D: .
length: 13
size: .
DNA: TGTGCCTGGAGCAGGGGATCGGGCGGGGAGCTGTTTTTT
CDR3: CAWSRGSGGELFF

V: TRBV5-4
J: TRBJ1-1
D: .
length: 14
size: .
DNA: TGTGCCAGCAGCTTGGAAGGGACTTACGGTGAAGCTTTCTTT
CDR3: CASSLEGTYGEAFF

V: TRBV10-3
J: TRBJ1-1
D: TRBD1
length: 14
size: once
DNA: TGTGCCATCAGTCTCCGGGACAGGAACACTGAAGCTTTCTTT
CDR3: CAISLRDRNTEAFF

V: TRBV12-3/TRBV12-4
J: TRBJ1-2
D: TRBD1
length: 14
size: .
DNA: TGTGCCAGCAGCCGGGACAGTCCTAACTATGGCTACACCTTC
CDR3: CASSRDSPNYGYTF

V: TRBV10-3
J: TRBJ1-5
D: .
length: 14
size: few
DNA: TGTGCCATCAGTGAAAATGGACAAAATCAGCCCCAGCATTTT
CDR3: CAISENGQNQPQHF

V: TRBV27
J: TRBJ2-1
D: TRBD2
length: 18
size: few
DNA: TGTGCCAGCACCTTCCTGGGGACTAGCTCCCCCTCGGCGAATGAGCAGTTCTTC
CDR3: CASTFLGTSSPSANEQFF

V: TRBV24-1
J: TRBJ2-1
D: TRBD1
length: 16
size: many
DNA: TGTGCCACCAGTGACCGTACGAGACAGGGATCCTATGAGCAGTTCTTC
CDR3: CATSDRTRQGSYEQFF

V: TRBV7-2
J: TRBJ1-2
D: .
length: 15
size: many
DNA: TGTGCCAGCAGCTTAGATTTTACCAAGAACTATGGCTACACCTTC
CDR3: CASSLDFTKNYGYTF

V: TRBV7-2
J: TRBJ2-7
D: .
length: 15
size: many
DNA: TGTGCCAGCAGCTGGGCGACAGGTCCCGCCTACGAGCAGTACTTC
CDR3: CASSWATGPAYEQYF

V: TRBV9
J: TRBJ1-2
D: .
length: 12
size: .
DNA: TGTGCCAGCAGCGCTTCAGGGTCCGGCTACACCTTC
CDR3: CASSASGSGYTF

V: TRBV4-1
J: TRBJ2-7
D: TRBD1
length: 16
size: few
DNA: TGCGCCAGCAGCCAGTACACAGGGGTTAGCTCCTACGAGCAGTACTTC
CDR3: CASSQYTGVSSYEQYF

V: TRBV7-2
J: TRBJ2-5
D: .
length: 16
size: .
DNA: TGTGCCAGCAGCTTAGTTCAAGGGGGTTGGGGAGAGACCCAGTACTTC
CDR3: CASSLVQGGWGETQYF

V: TRBV5-4
J: TRBJ2-2
D: TRBD1
length: 15
size: .
DNA: TGTGCCAGCAGCAACGACAGGGCGGGCACCGGGGAGCTGTTTTTT
CDR3: CASSNDRAGTGELFF

V: TRBV7-9
J: TRBJ2-7
D: TRBD2
length: 15
size: few
DNA: TGTGCCAGCAGCAAACCGGGACTAGCCCCCTTCGAGCAGTACTTC
CDR3: CASSKPGLAPFEQYF